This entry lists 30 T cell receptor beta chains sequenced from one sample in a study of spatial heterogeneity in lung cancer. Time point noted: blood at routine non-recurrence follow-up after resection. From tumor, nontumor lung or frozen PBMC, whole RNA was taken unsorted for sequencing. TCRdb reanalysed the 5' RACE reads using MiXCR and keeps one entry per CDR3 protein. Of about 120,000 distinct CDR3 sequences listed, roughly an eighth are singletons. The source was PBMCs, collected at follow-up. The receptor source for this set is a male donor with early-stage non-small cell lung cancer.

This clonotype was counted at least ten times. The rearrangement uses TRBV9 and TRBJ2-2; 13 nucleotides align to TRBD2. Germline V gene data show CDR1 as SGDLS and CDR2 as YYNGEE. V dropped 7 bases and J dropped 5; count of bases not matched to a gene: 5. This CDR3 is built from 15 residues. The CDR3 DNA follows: TGTGCCAGCGGAAAGACTAGCGGGGGGACCGGGGAGCTGTTTTTT. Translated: CASGKTSGGTGELFF.

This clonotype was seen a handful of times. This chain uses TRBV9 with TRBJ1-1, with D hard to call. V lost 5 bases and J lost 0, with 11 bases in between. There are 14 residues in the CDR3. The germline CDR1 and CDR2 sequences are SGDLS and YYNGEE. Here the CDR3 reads CASRGSGMNTEAFF. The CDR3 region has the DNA TGTGCCAGCAGGGGAAGTGGGATGAACACTGAAGCTTTCTTT.

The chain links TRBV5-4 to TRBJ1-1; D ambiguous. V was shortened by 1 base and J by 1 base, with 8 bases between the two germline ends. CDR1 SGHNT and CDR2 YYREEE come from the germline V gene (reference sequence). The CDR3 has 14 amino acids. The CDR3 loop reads CASSLIGPNTEAFF. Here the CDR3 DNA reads TGTGCCAGCAGCTTGATCGGCCCGAACACTGAAGCTTTCTTT. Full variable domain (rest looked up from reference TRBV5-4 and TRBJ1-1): ETGVTQSPTHLIKTRGQQVTLRCSSQSGHNTVSWYQQALGQGPQFIFQYYREEENGRGNFPPRFSGLQFPNYSSELNVNALELDDSALYLCASSLIGPNTEAFFGQGTRLTVV.

The CDR3 nucleotides read TGTGCCAGCAGCTTAGTCCAGCGGGGGGGCTACTACAATGAGCAGTTCTTC. Its protein product is CASSLVQRGGYYNEQFF. J is TRBJ2-1 and V is TRBV7-2; the match to TRBD2 covers 10 bases. The CDR3 has 17 amino acids. The V segment lost 1 base and the J segment 3 bases; nucleotides outside the gene matches: 6. From germline, CDR1 is SGHTA and CDR2 FQGNSA.

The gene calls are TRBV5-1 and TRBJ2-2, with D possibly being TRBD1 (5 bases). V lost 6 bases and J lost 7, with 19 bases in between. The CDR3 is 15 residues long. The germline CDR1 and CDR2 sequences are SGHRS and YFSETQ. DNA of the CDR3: TGCGCCAGCAACTTAGGGGCGGTCCCCAGCGGGGAGCTGTTTTTT. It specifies CASNLGAVPSGELFF.

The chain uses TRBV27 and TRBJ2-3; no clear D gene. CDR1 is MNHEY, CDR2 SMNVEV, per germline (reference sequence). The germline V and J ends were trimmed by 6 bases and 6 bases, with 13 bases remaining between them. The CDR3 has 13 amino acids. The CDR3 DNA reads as TGTGCCAGCAGCCGCTCCGTTCGGGATACGCAGTATTTT. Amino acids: CASSRSVRDTQYF.

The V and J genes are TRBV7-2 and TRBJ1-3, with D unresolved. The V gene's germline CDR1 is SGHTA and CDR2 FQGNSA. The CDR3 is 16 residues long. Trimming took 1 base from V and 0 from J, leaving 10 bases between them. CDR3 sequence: CASSLDLGYSGNTIYF. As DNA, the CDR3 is TGTGCCAGCAGCTTAGATCTGGGGTACTCTGGAAACACCATATATTTT.

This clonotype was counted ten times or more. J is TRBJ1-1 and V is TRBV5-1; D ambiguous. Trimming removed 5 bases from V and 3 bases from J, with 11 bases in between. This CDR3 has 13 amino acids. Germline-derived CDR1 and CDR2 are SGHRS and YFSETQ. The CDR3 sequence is CASRVSEYTEAFF. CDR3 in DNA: TGCGCCAGCAGGGTATCGGAATACACTGAAGCTTTCTTT.

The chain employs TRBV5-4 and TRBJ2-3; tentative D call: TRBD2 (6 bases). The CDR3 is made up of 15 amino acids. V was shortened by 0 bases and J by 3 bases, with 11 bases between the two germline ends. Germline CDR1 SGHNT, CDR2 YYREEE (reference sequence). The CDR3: CASSLDLARTDTQYF. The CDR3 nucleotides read TGTGCCAGCAGCTTGGACCTAGCGAGGACAGATACGCAGTATTTT.

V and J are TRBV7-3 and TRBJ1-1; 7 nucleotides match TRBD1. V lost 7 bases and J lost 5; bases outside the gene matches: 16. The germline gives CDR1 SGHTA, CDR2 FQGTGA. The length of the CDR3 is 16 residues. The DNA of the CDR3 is TGTGCCAGCAAAGAAGCACGGGACAGCAGTGAGACTGAAGCTTTCTTT. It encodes CASKEARDSSETEAFF.

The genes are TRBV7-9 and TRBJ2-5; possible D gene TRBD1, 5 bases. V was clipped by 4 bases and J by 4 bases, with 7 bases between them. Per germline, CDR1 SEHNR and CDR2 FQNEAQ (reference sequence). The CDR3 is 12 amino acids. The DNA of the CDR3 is TGTGCCAGCAGCTCAGGGTCAGAGACCCAGTACTTC. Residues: CASSSGSETQYF.

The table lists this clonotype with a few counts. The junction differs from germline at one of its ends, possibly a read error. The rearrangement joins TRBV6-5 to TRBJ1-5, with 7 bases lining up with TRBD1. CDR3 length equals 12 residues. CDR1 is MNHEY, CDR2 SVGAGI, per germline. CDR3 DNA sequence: TGTGCCAGCAGTACCCGGGACAGCAGCTTGAATTTT. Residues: CASSTRDSSLNF.

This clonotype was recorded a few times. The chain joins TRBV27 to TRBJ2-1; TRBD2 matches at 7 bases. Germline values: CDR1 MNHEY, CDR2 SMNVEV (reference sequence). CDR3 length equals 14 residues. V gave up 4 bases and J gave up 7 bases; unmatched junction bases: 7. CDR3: CASSSGLSGNEQFF. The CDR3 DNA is TGTGCCAGCAGTTCGGGTCTTAGCGGGAATGAGCAGTTCTTC.

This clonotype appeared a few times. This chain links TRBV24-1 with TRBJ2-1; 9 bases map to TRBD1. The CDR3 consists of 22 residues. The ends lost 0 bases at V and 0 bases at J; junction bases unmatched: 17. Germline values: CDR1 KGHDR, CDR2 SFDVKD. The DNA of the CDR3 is TGTGCCACCAGTGATTTGCAGGCCGGGGACAGGGCTGATAAGAGCTCCTACAATGAGCAGTTCTTC. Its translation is CATSDLQAGDRADKSSYNEQFF.

The CDR3 DNA reads TGCAGTGCTCTCGATTCCGGGACAGGACAATTCTTC. Translating gives CSALDSGTGQFF. V gene TRBV20-1 combines with J gene TRBJ2-1, with 8 bases lining up with TRBD1. The junction had 13 bases not matched to a gene; V was cut back by 5 bases and J by 16 bases. CDR1 and CDR2 (germline): DFQATT, SNEGSKA (reference sequence). This CDR3 comprises 12 residues.

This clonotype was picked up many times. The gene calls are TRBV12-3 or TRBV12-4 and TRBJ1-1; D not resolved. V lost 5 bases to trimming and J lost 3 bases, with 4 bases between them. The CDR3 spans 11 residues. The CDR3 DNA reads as TGTGCCAGCAGTACCTACACTGAAGCTTTCTTT. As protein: CASSTYTEAFF.

The CDR3 is CAWSLTGTGADSNQPQHF. In DNA form, the CDR3 reads TGTGCCTGGAGCTTAACCGGGACAGGGGCCGATAGCAATCAGCCCCAGCATTTT. The chain combines TRBV30 with TRBJ1-5; 10 positions match TRBD1. Germline-derived CDR1 and CDR2 are GTSNPN and SVGIG (reference sequence). The junction had 11 bases not matched to a gene; V was cut back by 3 bases and J by 0 bases. The CDR3 has 18 amino acids. The variable domain in full, completed from reference TRBV30 and TRBJ1-5, reads SQTIHQWPATLVQPVGSPLSLECTVEGTSNPNLYWYRQAAGRGLQLLFYSVGIGQISSEVPQNLSASRPQDRQFILSSKKLLLSDSGFYLCAWSLTGTGADSNQPQHFGDGTRLSIL.

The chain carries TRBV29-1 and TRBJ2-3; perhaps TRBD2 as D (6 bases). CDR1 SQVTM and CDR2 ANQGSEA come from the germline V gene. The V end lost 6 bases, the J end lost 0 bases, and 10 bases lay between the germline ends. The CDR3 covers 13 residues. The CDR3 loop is CSVERASTDTQYF. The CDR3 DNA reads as TGCAGCGTCGAGCGGGCAAGCACAGATACGCAGTATTTT.

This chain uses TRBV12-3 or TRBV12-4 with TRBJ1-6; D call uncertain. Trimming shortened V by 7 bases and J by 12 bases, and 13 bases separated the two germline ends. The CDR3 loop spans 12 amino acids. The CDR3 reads CASNYGRGPLHF. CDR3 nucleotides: TGTGCCAGCAACTACGGTCGGGGACCCCTCCACTTT.

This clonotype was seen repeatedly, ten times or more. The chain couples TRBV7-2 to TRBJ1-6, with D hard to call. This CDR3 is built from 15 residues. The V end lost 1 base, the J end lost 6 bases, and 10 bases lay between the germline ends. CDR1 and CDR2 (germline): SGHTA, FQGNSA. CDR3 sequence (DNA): TGTGCCAGCAGCTTAGATCAGCCGCTTAATTCACCCCTCCACTTT. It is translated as CASSLDQPLNSPLHF.

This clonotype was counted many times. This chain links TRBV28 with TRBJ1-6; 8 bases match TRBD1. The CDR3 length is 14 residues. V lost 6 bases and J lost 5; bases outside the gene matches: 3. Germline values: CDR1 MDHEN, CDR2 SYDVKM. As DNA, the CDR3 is TGTGCCAGCAGGCGGACAGGGAATAATTCACCCCTCCACTTT. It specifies CASRRTGNNSPLHF.

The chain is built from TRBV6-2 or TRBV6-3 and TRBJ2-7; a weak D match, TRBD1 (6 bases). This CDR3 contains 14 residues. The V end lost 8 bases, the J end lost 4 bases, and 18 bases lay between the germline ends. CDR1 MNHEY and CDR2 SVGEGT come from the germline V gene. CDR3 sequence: CASSSNRALYEQYF. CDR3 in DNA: TGTGCCAGCTCCTCTAACAGGGCCCTTTACGAGCAGTACTTC.

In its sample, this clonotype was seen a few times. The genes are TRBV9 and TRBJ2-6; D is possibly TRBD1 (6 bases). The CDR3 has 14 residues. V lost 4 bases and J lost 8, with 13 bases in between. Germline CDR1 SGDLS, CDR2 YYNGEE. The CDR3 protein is CASSTRTVPNVLTF. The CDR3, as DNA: TGTGCCAGCAGCACCCGGACAGTTCCCAACGTCCTGACTTTC.

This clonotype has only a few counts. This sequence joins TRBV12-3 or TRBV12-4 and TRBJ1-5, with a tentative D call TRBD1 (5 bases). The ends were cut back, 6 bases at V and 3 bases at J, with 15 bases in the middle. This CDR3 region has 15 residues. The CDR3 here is CASSSRAGFNQPQHF. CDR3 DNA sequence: TGTGCCAGCAGCTCTAGGGCAGGGTTCAATCAGCCCCAGCATTTT.

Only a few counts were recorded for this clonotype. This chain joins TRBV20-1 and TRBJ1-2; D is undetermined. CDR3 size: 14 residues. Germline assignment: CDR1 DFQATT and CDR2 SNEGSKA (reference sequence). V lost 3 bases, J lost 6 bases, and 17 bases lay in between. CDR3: CSASSGRLVDGYTF. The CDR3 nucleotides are TGCAGTGCTAGTAGTGGGCGGCTAGTTGATGGCTACACCTTC.

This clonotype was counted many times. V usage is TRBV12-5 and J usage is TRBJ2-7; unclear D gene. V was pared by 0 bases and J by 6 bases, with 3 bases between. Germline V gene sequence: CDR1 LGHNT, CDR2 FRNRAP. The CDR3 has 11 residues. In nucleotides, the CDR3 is TGTGCTAGTGGTTTGGTTCTCGAGCAGTACTTC. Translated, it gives CASGLVLEQYF.

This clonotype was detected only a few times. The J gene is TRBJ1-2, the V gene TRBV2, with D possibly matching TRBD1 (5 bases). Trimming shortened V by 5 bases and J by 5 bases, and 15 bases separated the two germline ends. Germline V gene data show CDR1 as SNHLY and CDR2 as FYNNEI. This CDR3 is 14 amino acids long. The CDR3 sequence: CASSNTGRGYGYTF. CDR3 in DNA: TGTGCCAGCAGTAATACCGGACGGGGGTATGGCTACACCTTC.

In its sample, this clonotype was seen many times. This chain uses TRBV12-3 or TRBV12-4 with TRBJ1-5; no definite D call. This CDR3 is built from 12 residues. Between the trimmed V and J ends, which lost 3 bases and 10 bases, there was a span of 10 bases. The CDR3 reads CASSFSPHPQHF. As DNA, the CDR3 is TGTGCCAGCAGTTTCTCCCCTCACCCCCAGCATTTT.

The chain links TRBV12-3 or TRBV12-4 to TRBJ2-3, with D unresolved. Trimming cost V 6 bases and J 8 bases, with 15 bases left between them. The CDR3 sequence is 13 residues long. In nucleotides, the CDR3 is TGTGCCAGCAGCCCTTTTAGGGCGGCTACGCAGTATTTT. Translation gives CASSPFRAATQYF.

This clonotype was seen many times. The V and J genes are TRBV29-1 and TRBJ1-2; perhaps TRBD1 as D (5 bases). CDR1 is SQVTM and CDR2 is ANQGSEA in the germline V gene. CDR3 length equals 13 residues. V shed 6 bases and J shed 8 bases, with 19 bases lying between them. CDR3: CSVLNQGSYGYTF. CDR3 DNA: TGCAGCGTCTTGAACCAGGGATCCTACGGCTACACCTTC. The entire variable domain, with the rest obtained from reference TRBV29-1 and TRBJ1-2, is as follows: SAVISQKPSRDICQRGTSLTIQCQVDSQVTMMFWYRQQPGQSLTLIATANQGSEATYESGFVIDKFPISRPNLTFSTLTVSNMSPEDSSIYLCSVLNQGSYGYTFGSGTRLTVV.